This is a list of T cell receptor beta chains from one sample in a study of T cell responses to AZD1222 COVID-19 vaccine. Sequencing used immunoSEQ multiplex PCR; TCRdb keeps in-frame clones, though not all of them. The data show 150,000 to 180,000 clones, around nine tenths seen once. This material consisted of peripheral blood, taken on day 0 of AZD1222 vaccination. The source of these receptors is an adult in good health. Both conserved end residues are part of each CDR3. A D gene is named only where the DNA matches it firmly. Clone sizes are given selectively: once, few, many, or a class where the clone is expanded.

v_gene	len	d_gene	abundance	j_gene	CDR3aa	CDR3nt
TRBV6-1	14	.	.	TRBJ2-7	CASSVADRMYEQYF	TGTGCCAGCAGTGTAGCGGACAGGATGTACGAGCAGTACTTC
TRBV18	14	.	.	TRBJ1-5	CASSPGTSNQPQHF	TGTGCCAGCTCACCGGGTACCTCCAATCAGCCCCAGCATTTT
TRBV10-3	15	.	once	TRBJ1-6	CAISDYRSDNSPLHF	TGTGCCATCAGTGATTACAGGTCGGATAATTCACCCCTCCACTTT
TRBV2	18	TRBD2	.	TRBJ2-5	CASSASGGNHALRETQYF	TGTGCCAGCTCGGCTAGCGGGGGAAACCATGCCCTCCGGGAGACCCAGTACTTC
TRBV21-1	17	.	once	TRBJ1-1	CASSKLGDRYLNTEAFF	TGTGCCAGCAGCAAATTAGGGGACAGATACTTGAACACTGAAGCTTTCTTT
TRBV21-1	17	.	.	TRBJ2-1	CASSNHDGSGQQGEQFF	TGTGCCAGCAGCAACCACGACGGCTCGGGACAGCAAGGTGAGCAGTTCTTC
TRBV11-3	15	TRBD1	once	TRBJ2-3	CASSLGQGIADTQYF	TGTGCCAGCAGCTTGGGACAGGGAATCGCAGATACGCAGTATTTT
TRBV7-3	13	TRBD1	.	TRBJ1-1	CASSLNRGTEAFF	TGTGCCAGCAGCTTAAACAGGGGCACTGAAGCTTTCTTT
TRBV6-5	15	.	.	TRBJ1-6	CASSPDRSPNSPLHF	TGTGCCAGCAGTCCCGACAGGTCCCCTAATTCACCCCTCCACTTT
TRBV5-6	17	.	.	TRBJ2-7	CASSRPTTTENSYEQYF	TGTGCCAGCAGCCGACCAACTACCACAGAAAATTCCTACGAGCAGTACTTC
TRBV6-5	15	TRBD1	.	TRBJ1-2	CASSYGTGQIYGYTF	TGTGCCAGCAGTTACGGGACAGGGCAAATCTATGGCTACACCTTC
TRBV5-1	14	.	.	TRBJ1-2	CASSRNREGYGYTF	TGCGCCAGCAGCAGAAACAGGGAGGGCTATGGCTACACCTTC
TRBV27	12	.	.	TRBJ1-5	CASSLLGQPQHF	TGTGCCAGCAGTTTATTGGGGCAGCCCCAGCATTTT
TRBV30	17	TRBD2	.	TRBJ2-2	CAWSAIGLADNTGELFF	TGTGCCTGGAGTGCCATAGGACTAGCGGATAACACCGGGGAGCTGTTTTTT
TRBV2	12	.	.	TRBJ2-7	CASSEWDYEQYF	TGTGCCAGCAGTGAATGGGACTACGAGCAGTACTTC
TRBV5-6	15	.	.	TRBJ2-7	CASSLAGPVAHEQYF	TGTGCCAGCAGCTTGGCTGGGCCAGTCGCGCACGAGCAGTACTTC
TRBV6-5	15	.	.	TRBJ1-6	CASSYSTGYNSPLHF	TGTGCCAGCAGTTACTCGACGGGGTATAATTCACCCCTCCACTTT
TRBV28	14	TRBD1	few	TRBJ1-6	CASSGQGNNSPLHF	TGTGCCAGCAGCGGACAGGGAAATAATTCACCCCTCCACTTT
TRBV25-1	11	.	.	TRBJ1-2	CASSVGYGYTF	TGTGCCAGCAGCGTGGGCTATGGCTACACCTTC
TRBV5-1	15	.	.	TRBJ1-5	CASSLGEHGNQPQHF	TGCGCCAGCAGCTTAGGGGAGCATGGCAATCAGCCCCAGCATTTT
TRBV7-9	14	.	.	TRBJ2-7	CASSLTGSGYEQYF	TGTGCCAGCAGCTTAACCGGGAGTGGGTACGAGCAGTACTTC
TRBV24-1	11	.	.	TRBJ1-1	CATSDLTEAFF	TGTGCCACCAGTGATCTCACTGAAGCTTTCTTT
TRBV28	18	TRBD1	few	TRBJ1-6	CASGLPRQGLNLNSPLHF	TGTGCCAGCGGGTTACCGCGACAGGGGCTAAATCTGAATTCACCCCTCCACTTT
TRBV2	15	.	.	TRBJ2-1	CASRRAGSPPEEQFF	TGTGCCAGCAGGCGGGCGGGATCCCCTCCTGAGGAGCAGTTCTTC
TRBV6-2/TRBV6-3	16	TRBD2	once	TRBJ2-1	CASSYSISRGGYEQFF	TGTGCCAGCAGTTACTCGATTTCCCGGGGGGGTTATGAGCAGTTCTTC
TRBV27	13	.	.	TRBJ1-1	CASRGNANTEAFF	TGTGCCAGCAGAGGGAATGCGAACACTGAAGCTTTCTTT
TRBV3-1/TRBV3-2	16	.	.	TRBJ1-1	CASSQDRGTPNTEAFF	TGTGCCAGCAGCCAAGATAGAGGGACCCCCAACACTGAAGCTTTCTTT
TRBV5-8	16	TRBD2	.	TRBJ2-5	CASSLVMAGVWETQYF	TGTGCCAGCAGCTTGGTCATGGCGGGAGTTTGGGAGACCCAGTACTTC
TRBV6-1	14	.	few	TRBJ1-2	CASSEAGEGYGYTF	TGTGCCAGCAGTGAAGCCGGAGAAGGCTATGGCTACACCTTC
TRBV29-1	15	.	few	TRBJ1-1	CSVGAGWGMNTEAFF	TGCAGCGTTGGAGCAGGGTGGGGGATGAACACTGAAGCTTTCTTT
TRBV9	16	.	.	TRBJ1-2	CASSPFGQKPNYGYTF	TGTGCCAGCAGCCCCTTCGGACAGAAACCGAACTATGGCTACACCTTC
TRBV9	17	.	.	TRBJ2-1	CASSVSGLGSSYNEQFF	TGTGCCAGCAGCGTGTCTGGCCTGGGGAGCTCCTACAATGAGCAGTTCTTC
TRBV3-1/TRBV3-2	16	.	.	TRBJ1-1	CASSQFGTGRNTEAFF	TGTGCCAGCAGCCAATTCGGTACAGGACGGAACACTGAAGCTTTCTTT
TRBV19	14	.	.	TRBJ2-3	CASSIEGDWNTQYF	TGTGCCAGTAGTATAGAGGGGGACTGGAATACGCAGTATTTT
TRBV7-2	14	.	.	TRBJ1-2	CASSFPWAGDGYTF	TGTGCCAGCAGCTTCCCGTGGGCAGGGGATGGCTACACCTTC
TRBV4-1	15	.	.	TRBJ1-1	CASSQDPGFDTEAFF	TGCGCCAGCAGCCAAGATCCAGGGTTCGACACTGAAGCTTTCTTT
TRBV3-1/TRBV3-2	15	TRBD1	.	TRBJ1-2	CASSHRQGGNYGYTF	TGTGCCAGCAGCCACCGACAGGGAGGAAACTATGGCTACACCTTC
TRBV10-2	14	.	.	TRBJ2-3	CASSGISSTDTQYF	TGCGCCAGCAGTGGAATTTCTAGCACAGATACGCAGTATTTT
TRBV7-9	13	.	.	TRBJ1-1	CASSFTDSYEAFF	TGTGCCAGCAGCTTCACAGATTCCTATGAAGCTTTCTTT
TRBV7-9	14	.	.	TRBJ1-1	CASSPVARDTEAFF	TGTGCCAGCTCCCCAGTGGCTAGGGACACTGAAGCTTTCTTT
TRBV18	15	.	.	TRBJ1-5	CASSPPTGVDQPQHF	TGTGCCAGCTCACCACCAACGGGGGTGGATCAGCCCCAGCATTTT
TRBV5-1	15	.	.	TRBJ2-1	CASTGPPEGYNEQFF	TGCGCCAGCACGGGGCCCCCAGAGGGCTACAATGAGCAGTTCTTC
TRBV2	13	TRBD1	.	TRBJ2-7	CASRGDSSYEQYF	TGTGCCAGCAGAGGGGACAGCTCCTACGAGCAGTACTTC
TRBV7-3	14	TRBD1	.	TRBJ1-3	CASSPQGAGNTIYF	TGTGCCAGCAGCCCCCAGGGGGCTGGAAACACCATATATTTT
TRBV11-1	13	.	.	TRBJ1-1	CASSSSAAAEAFF	TGTGCCAGCAGCTCCTCGGCTGCAGCTGAAGCTTTCTTT
TRBV5-1	13	.	.	TRBJ2-3	CASSRGYTDTQYF	TGCGCCAGCAGCCGGGGGTACACAGATACGCAGTATTTT
TRBV27	13	.	.	TRBJ1-1	CASSLLRGTRAFF	TGTGCCAGCAGCCTCTTAAGGGGGACGCGTGCTTTCTTT
TRBV5-4	16	.	.	TRBJ1-2	CASSLGGQGRGSGYTF	TGTGCCAGCAGTCTTGGGGGTCAGGGGCGTGGGTCTGGCTACACCTTC
TRBV12-3/TRBV12-4	12	TRBD1	.	TRBJ2-7	CASSIQGYEQYF	TGTGCCAGCAGTATACAGGGGTACGAGCAGTACTTC
TRBV6-5	15	.	.	TRBJ2-6	CASSRRGVGANVLTF	TGTGCCAGCAGTCGGAGGGGGGTAGGGGCCAACGTCCTGACTTTC
TRBV7-8	14	.	.	TRBJ2-2	CATLWPANTGELFF	TGTGCCACCCTCTGGCCCGCGAACACCGGGGAGCTGTTTTTT
TRBV7-9	12	.	.	TRBJ1-1	CASTLAGAEAFF	TGTGCCAGCACCTTGGCGGGGGCTGAAGCTTTCTTT
TRBV6-5	14	.	.	TRBJ1-4	CASTERALNEKLFF	TGTGCCAGCACCGAACGAGCCCTGAATGAAAAACTGTTTTTT